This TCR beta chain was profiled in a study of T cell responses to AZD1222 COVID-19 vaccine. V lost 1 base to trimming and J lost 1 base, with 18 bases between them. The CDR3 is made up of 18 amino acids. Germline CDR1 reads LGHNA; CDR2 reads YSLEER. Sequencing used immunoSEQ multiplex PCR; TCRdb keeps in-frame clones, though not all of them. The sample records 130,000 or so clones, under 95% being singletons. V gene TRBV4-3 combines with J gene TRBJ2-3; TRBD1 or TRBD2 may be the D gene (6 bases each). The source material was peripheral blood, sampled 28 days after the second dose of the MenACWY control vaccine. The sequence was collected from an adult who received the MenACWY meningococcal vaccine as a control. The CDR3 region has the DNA TGCGCCAGCAGCCAAGCGGCAGGGGTGGGACTGGGCACAGATACGCAGTATTTT. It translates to CASSQAAGVGLGTDTQYF.